Listed below are T cell receptor beta chains from one sample, sequenced in a study of Graves' ophthalmopathy and Graves' hyperthyroidism. TCRdb re-derived calls from the multiplex PCR reads in MiXCR, one entry per CDR3 protein. The table lists 200,000 to 250,000 distinct CDR3 sequences, around 50% of them singletons. The sequenced material came from peripheral blood. The receptors here all came from an adult man with Graves' ophthalmopathy. Each CDR3 is given with its conserved first and last residue. The D gene is left open where the match is weak. Clone size is given for some rows only: seen once, a few or many times, or a class if the clone is expanded.

v_call: TRBV20-1; d_call: TRBD1; clone_size: NA; j_call: TRBJ1-6; cdr3_aa: CSAEGQGNSPLHF; cdr3_nt: TGCAGTGCCGAGGGACAGGGGAATTCACCCCTCCACTTT
v_call: TRBV2; d_call: NA; clone_size: few; j_call: TRBJ1-2; cdr3_aa: CASSEALQGRALWGYTF; cdr3_nt: TGTGCCAGCAGTGAAGCGCTTCAGGGCAGGGCCCTATGGGGCTACACCTTC
v_call: TRBV7-6; d_call: NA; clone_size: few; j_call: TRBJ2-7; cdr3_aa: CASSQRGGSSYEQYF; cdr3_nt: TGTGCCAGCAGCCAGAGAGGGGGGTCCTCCTACGAGCAGTACTTC
v_call: TRBV29-1; d_call: NA; clone_size: NA; j_call: TRBJ1-2; cdr3_aa: CSVAGDGYTF; cdr3_nt: TGCAGCGTTGCAGGGGACGGCTACACCTTC
v_call: TRBV2; d_call: TRBD1; clone_size: NA; j_call: TRBJ1-2; cdr3_aa: CASSDPRDRGLGYTF; cdr3_nt: TGTGCCAGCAGTGATCCCCGGGACAGGGGTTTGGGCTACACCTTC
v_call: TRBV6-6; d_call: NA; clone_size: few; j_call: TRBJ1-2; cdr3_aa: CASSYPPPERYGYTF; cdr3_nt: TGTGCCAGCAGTTACCCTCCCCCCGAACGCTATGGCTACACCTTC
v_call: TRBV7-9; d_call: NA; clone_size: NA; j_call: TRBJ2-7; cdr3_aa: CASSPRVSDEQYF; cdr3_nt: TGTGCCAGCAGCCCCCGGGTTAGCGATGAGCAGTACTTC
v_call: TRBV20-1; d_call: NA; clone_size: NA; j_call: TRBJ1-2; cdr3_aa: CSARKGGGDYGYTF; cdr3_nt: TGCAGTGCTAGGAAGGGGGGGGGAGACTATGGCTACACCTTC
v_call: TRBV7-2; d_call: NA; clone_size: few; j_call: TRBJ2-2; cdr3_aa: CASRRGPGELFF; cdr3_nt: TGTGCCAGCAGACGGGGGCCCGGGGAGCTGTTTTTT
v_call: TRBV20-1; d_call: TRBD1; clone_size: NA; j_call: TRBJ1-5; cdr3_aa: CSAPGQLDQPQHF; cdr3_nt: TGCAGTGCACCGGGACAGCTCGATCAGCCCCAGCATTTT
v_call: TRBV6-5; d_call: TRBD1; clone_size: NA; j_call: TRBJ1-3; cdr3_aa: CASREGQGNRNTIYF; cdr3_nt: TGTGCCAGCAGGGAGGGACAGGGCAACAGAAACACCATATATTTT
v_call: TRBV19; d_call: NA; clone_size: NA; j_call: TRBJ2-6; cdr3_aa: CASSITSGANVLTF; cdr3_nt: TGTGCCAGTAGTATAACTTCCGGGGCCAACGTCCTGACTTTC
v_call: TRBV7-9; d_call: NA; clone_size: NA; j_call: TRBJ2-6; cdr3_aa: CASRVTGQTGANVLTF; cdr3_nt: TGTGCCAGCAGAGTGACAGGACAAACTGGGGCCAACGTCCTGACTTTC
v_call: TRBV19; d_call: TRBD1; clone_size: NA; j_call: TRBJ1-2; cdr3_aa: CASSIVQGEGYGYTF; cdr3_nt: TGTGCCAGTAGTATAGTTCAGGGGGAGGGCTATGGCTACACCTTC
v_call: TRBV12-3/TRBV12-4; d_call: NA; clone_size: NA; j_call: TRBJ2-5; cdr3_aa: CASSLTQYF; cdr3_nt: TGTGCCAGCAGTTTAACCCAGTACTTC
v_call: TRBV7-9; d_call: TRBD1; clone_size: few; j_call: TRBJ1-4; cdr3_aa: CASSLLPTGGLANEKLFF; cdr3_nt: TGTGCCAGCAGCTTACTCCCGACAGGGGGCTTAGCTAATGAAAAACTGTTTTTT
v_call: TRBV6-6; d_call: NA; clone_size: NA; j_call: TRBJ1-5; cdr3_aa: CASSYSRQGNQPQHF; cdr3_nt: TGTGCCAGCAGTTACTCCCGACAGGGCAATCAGCCCCAGCATTTT
v_call: TRBV5-1; d_call: TRBD2; clone_size: NA; j_call: TRBJ2-5; cdr3_aa: CASRPGTSGVKTQYF; cdr3_nt: TGCGCCAGCAGACCCGGGACTAGCGGGGTAAAGACCCAGTACTTC
v_call: TRBV6-5; d_call: NA; clone_size: NA; j_call: TRBJ1-1; cdr3_aa: CASSHNTEAFF; cdr3_nt: TGTGCCAGCAGTCACAACACTGAAGCTTTCTTT
v_call: TRBV20-1; d_call: NA; clone_size: few; j_call: TRBJ1-1; cdr3_aa: CSARGGAMNTEAFF; cdr3_nt: TGCAGTGCTAGGGGGGGGGCTATGAACACTGAAGCTTTCTTT
v_call: TRBV28; d_call: NA; clone_size: NA; j_call: TRBJ1-2; cdr3_aa: CASRLERGYTF; cdr3_nt: TGTGCCAGCAGACTAGAAAGGGGCTACACCTTC
v_call: TRBV2; d_call: NA; clone_size: NA; j_call: TRBJ1-5; cdr3_aa: CASSHTTGSPQHF; cdr3_nt: TGTGCCAGCAGTCACACGACAGGCTCGCCCCAGCATTTT
v_call: TRBV2; d_call: NA; clone_size: NA; j_call: TRBJ1-1; cdr3_aa: CASPAEQGSAFF; cdr3_nt: TGTGCCAGCCCCGCCGAACAGGGATCAGCTTTCTTT
v_call: TRBV20-1; d_call: NA; clone_size: many; j_call: TRBJ2-5; cdr3_aa: CSARDVRGIQETQYF; cdr3_nt: TGCAGTGCTAGAGACGTTCGGGGTATCCAAGAGACCCAGTACTTC
v_call: TRBV7-2; d_call: NA; clone_size: few; j_call: TRBJ1-1; cdr3_aa: CASTPDTGNTEAFF; cdr3_nt: TGTGCCAGCACCCCGGACACTGGCAACACTGAAGCTTTCTTT
v_call: TRBV2; d_call: NA; clone_size: NA; j_call: TRBJ1-2; cdr3_aa: CASIRGQGYTF; cdr3_nt: TGTGCCAGCATTAGGGGACAAGGCTACACCTTC
v_call: TRBV5-8; d_call: TRBD2; clone_size: once; j_call: TRBJ2-7; cdr3_aa: CASSLRTSGSYEQYF; cdr3_nt: TGTGCCAGCAGCCTACGGACTAGCGGGAGTTACGAGCAGTACTTC
v_call: TRBV3-1; d_call: NA; clone_size: NA; j_call: TRBJ1-1; cdr3_aa: CASTSDAGVAEAFF; cdr3_nt: TGTGCCAGCACCTCGGACGCAGGAGTGGCTGAAGCTTTCTTT
v_call: TRBV12-3/TRBV12-4; d_call: NA; clone_size: many; j_call: TRBJ1-1; cdr3_aa: CASRGPLGTEAFF; cdr3_nt: TGTGCCAGCAGAGGGCCCCTAGGGACTGAAGCTTTCTTT